Listed below are T cell receptor beta chains from one sample, sequenced in a study of blood T cell repertoires in COVID-19. Some clones are missing from TCRdb's copy, which holds only in-frame ones; the method was immunoSEQ multiplex PCR. The sample includes 250,000 to 350,000 clones, approximately 92% seen only once; the top ten take 0.95% to 1.2%. Sequencing was performed on PBMCs or T cells enriched from blood (not recorded which). The receptors derive from a woman in her 30s who had recovered from COVID-19. The CDR3 runs from the conserved cysteine through the conserved F or W. Fields, in order: D gene, V gene, J gene, clone size, CDR3 DNA, CDR3 protein. D genes are given only for firm matches. Size tells how often a clone was seen (once, few, many) or the class of an expanded clone, and some rows leave it out.

d_gene: TRBD2; v_gene: TRBV2; j_gene: TRBJ2-7; abundance: NA; CDR3nt: TGTGCCAGCACCGGGGAGGGGACTTCTACTGACGAGCAGTACTTC; CDR3aa: CASTGEGTSTDEQYF
d_gene: NA; v_gene: TRBV19; j_gene: TRBJ1-5; abundance: once; CDR3nt: TGTGCCAGTAGTCCATTCAATCAGCCCCAGCATTTT; CDR3aa: CASSPFNQPQHF
d_gene: TRBD1; v_gene: TRBV11-2; j_gene: TRBJ1-4; abundance: NA; CDR3nt: TGTGCCAGCAGCCCCCTACTACAGGGGGGTGAAAAACTGTTTTTT; CDR3aa: CASSPLLQGGEKLFF
d_gene: NA; v_gene: TRBV18; j_gene: TRBJ2-1; abundance: NA; CDR3nt: TGTGCCAGCTCACCAGACATTCGGGGTCTACAGAATGAGCAGTTCTTC; CDR3aa: CASSPDIRGLQNEQFF
d_gene: NA; v_gene: TRBV9; j_gene: TRBJ2-2; abundance: NA; CDR3nt: TGTGCCAGCAGCTTAGGGGCTGGTCTGACCGGGGAGCTGTTTTTT; CDR3aa: CASSLGAGLTGELFF
d_gene: NA; v_gene: TRBV13; j_gene: TRBJ1-2; abundance: NA; CDR3nt: TGTGCCAGCAGCTTTGGGGCTTACGGCTACACCTTC; CDR3aa: CASSFGAYGYTF
d_gene: NA; v_gene: TRBV30; j_gene: TRBJ2-2; abundance: once; CDR3nt: TGTGCCTGGAGTGTCCGAACCAGGGCCGCCGGGGAGCTGTTTTTT; CDR3aa: CAWSVRTRAAGELFF
d_gene: NA; v_gene: TRBV7-8; j_gene: TRBJ2-4; abundance: NA; CDR3nt: TGTGCCAGCACCTTCGGGGATTGGAACATTCAGTACTTC; CDR3aa: CASTFGDWNIQYF
d_gene: TRBD1; v_gene: TRBV6-6; j_gene: TRBJ1-2; abundance: NA; CDR3nt: TGTGCCAGCAGTACAAGAGCAGGGGGAAGAAACTATGGCTACACCTTC; CDR3aa: CASSTRAGGRNYGYTF
d_gene: NA; v_gene: TRBV28; j_gene: TRBJ2-1; abundance: NA; CDR3nt: TGTGCCAGCAGTACCCAGGCTGAGCAGTTCTTC; CDR3aa: CASSTQAEQFF
d_gene: NA; v_gene: TRBV5-6; j_gene: TRBJ1-4; abundance: few; CDR3nt: TGTGCCAGCAGCTTAAATTTACGAGGGGAAAAACTGTTTTTT; CDR3aa: CASSLNLRGEKLFF
d_gene: TRBD2; v_gene: TRBV6-1; j_gene: TRBJ2-3; abundance: NA; CDR3nt: TGTGCCAGCAGTGCACTTAGCGGGAGGGCCGTCGGCTCAGATACGCAGTATTTT; CDR3aa: CASSALSGRAVGSDTQYF
d_gene: TRBD2; v_gene: TRBV27; j_gene: TRBJ2-7; abundance: NA; CDR3nt: TGTGCCAGCAGTTCCAGACTAGCGGGAGGCCGATTTTACGAGCAGTACTTC; CDR3aa: CASSSRLAGGRFYEQYF
d_gene: NA; v_gene: TRBV9; j_gene: TRBJ1-5; abundance: NA; CDR3nt: TGTGCCAGCAGCGTTTCTGGACAGCCTCAGCCCCAGCATTTT; CDR3aa: CASSVSGQPQPQHF
d_gene: TRBD1; v_gene: TRBV4-3; j_gene: TRBJ1-4; abundance: NA; CDR3nt: TGCGCCAGCAGCCAAGAGGCCGGCAGGGGGGACACAACTAATGAAAAACTGTTTTTT; CDR3aa: CASSQEAGRGDTTNEKLFF
d_gene: NA; v_gene: TRBV28; j_gene: TRBJ1-2; abundance: NA; CDR3nt: TGTGCCACGACTGAACCTAACTATGGCTACACCTTC; CDR3aa: CATTEPNYGYTF
d_gene: NA; v_gene: TRBV7-2; j_gene: TRBJ1-1; abundance: NA; CDR3nt: TGTGCCAGCAGCTTAGAAAGAGGCACTGAAGCTTTCTTT; CDR3aa: CASSLERGTEAFF
d_gene: TRBD1; v_gene: TRBV2; j_gene: TRBJ1-4; abundance: once; CDR3nt: TGTGCCGGCACTATAGGGACAGGCTATGAAAAACTGTTTTTT; CDR3aa: CAGTIGTGYEKLFF
d_gene: NA; v_gene: TRBV7-9; j_gene: TRBJ2-7; abundance: NA; CDR3nt: TGTGCCAGCAGCTCGGTTATGACCTACGAGCAGTACTTC; CDR3aa: CASSSVMTYEQYF
d_gene: NA; v_gene: TRBV14; j_gene: TRBJ2-2; abundance: NA; CDR3nt: TGTGCCAGCAGCCAAGTAGAATCCAACACCGGGGAGCTGTTTTTT; CDR3aa: CASSQVESNTGELFF
d_gene: NA; v_gene: TRBV27; j_gene: TRBJ2-2; abundance: once; CDR3nt: TGTGCCAGCAGTTTAAAGACTAACACCGGGGAGCTGTTTTTT; CDR3aa: CASSLKTNTGELFF
d_gene: NA; v_gene: TRBV5-1; j_gene: TRBJ2-7; abundance: NA; CDR3nt: TGCGCCAGCAGCAAACTACTCAGAAGTGAAACGTCCCGAACCTACGAGCAGTACTTC; CDR3aa: CASSKLLRSETSRTYEQYF
d_gene: NA; v_gene: TRBV27; j_gene: TRBJ1-5; abundance: NA; CDR3nt: TGTGCCAGCACCCCTCCTCCGAGGAGCAATCAGCCCCAGCATTTT; CDR3aa: CASTPPPRSNQPQHF
d_gene: TRBD2; v_gene: TRBV6-5; j_gene: TRBJ2-1; abundance: NA; CDR3nt: TGTGCCAGCAGTTGGGGTAGCGGGAGGGCCTATGAGCAGTTCTTC; CDR3aa: CASSWGSGRAYEQFF
d_gene: TRBD2; v_gene: TRBV6-5; j_gene: TRBJ2-7; abundance: NA; CDR3nt: TGTGCCAGCAGTTACGAGCTAGCGGGAGTTCGGAACGAGCAGTACTTC; CDR3aa: CASSYELAGVRNEQYF
d_gene: TRBD1; v_gene: TRBV10-3; j_gene: TRBJ2-6; abundance: NA; CDR3nt: TGTGCCATCAGTGAAAGGACAGGGGCTGGGGCCAACGTCCTGACTTTC; CDR3aa: CAISERTGAGANVLTF
d_gene: NA; v_gene: TRBV19; j_gene: TRBJ2-5; abundance: NA; CDR3nt: TGTGCCAGTAGTACCCTCGGAGAGCGGCCTTACCAAGAGACCCAGTACTTC; CDR3aa: CASSTLGERPYQETQYF
d_gene: NA; v_gene: TRBV18; j_gene: TRBJ2-1; abundance: once; CDR3nt: TGTGCCAGCTCACCAATATCGGAGTCCTACAATGAGCAGTTCTTC; CDR3aa: CASSPISESYNEQFF
d_gene: NA; v_gene: TRBV2; j_gene: TRBJ1-5; abundance: once; CDR3nt: TGTGCCAGCCAACAGGGCAGGACTCAGCCCCAGCATTTT; CDR3aa: CASQQGRTQPQHF
d_gene: TRBD1; v_gene: TRBV29-1; j_gene: TRBJ1-2; abundance: NA; CDR3nt: TGCAGCGTTGAAGATCGATGGACAGGGCCGGGTCTCTACACCTTC; CDR3aa: CSVEDRWTGPGLYTF
d_gene: TRBD1; v_gene: TRBV7-2; j_gene: TRBJ2-7; abundance: NA; CDR3nt: TGTGCCAGCAGCTCGAAGGGACAGGGGGCCTACGAGCAGTACTTC; CDR3aa: CASSSKGQGAYEQYF
d_gene: TRBD1; v_gene: TRBV5-4; j_gene: TRBJ1-5; abundance: NA; CDR3nt: TGTGCCAGCAGCTTGGGTCAGGGACAGAATCAGCCCCAGCATTTT; CDR3aa: CASSLGQGQNQPQHF
d_gene: NA; v_gene: TRBV27; j_gene: TRBJ1-1; abundance: NA; CDR3nt: TGTGCCAGCAGTCGCAGGGTTATGAACACTGAAGCTTTCTTT; CDR3aa: CASSRRVMNTEAFF
d_gene: NA; v_gene: TRBV5-1; j_gene: TRBJ1-3; abundance: NA; CDR3nt: TGCGCCAGCAGCTTAAACCTACCAAGCTCTGGAAACACCATATATTTT; CDR3aa: CASSLNLPSSGNTIYF
d_gene: TRBD2; v_gene: TRBV11-3; j_gene: TRBJ2-1; abundance: once; CDR3nt: TGTGCCAGCAGCCGGACTAGCGGGAGGGATGAGCAGTTCTTC; CDR3aa: CASSRTSGRDEQFF
d_gene: NA; v_gene: TRBV27; j_gene: TRBJ1-5; abundance: NA; CDR3nt: TGTGCCAGCAGTCCCGGGACACTTAATCAGCCCCAGCATTTT; CDR3aa: CASSPGTLNQPQHF
d_gene: TRBD1; v_gene: TRBV5-5; j_gene: TRBJ1-2; abundance: NA; CDR3nt: TGTGCCAGCAGCTTGGGCGGACAGGGACCTAACTATGGCTACACCTTC; CDR3aa: CASSLGGQGPNYGYTF
d_gene: NA; v_gene: TRBV5-5; j_gene: TRBJ2-1; abundance: once; CDR3nt: TGTGCCAGCAGCTCAGGGGATCCTGAGCAGTTCTTC; CDR3aa: CASSSGDPEQFF
d_gene: TRBD2; v_gene: TRBV29-1; j_gene: TRBJ2-3; abundance: NA; CDR3nt: TGCAGCGCCCGACTAGCGGAGGGCACAGATACGCAGTATTTT; CDR3aa: CSARLAEGTDTQYF
d_gene: TRBD1; v_gene: TRBV10-1; j_gene: TRBJ2-5; abundance: NA; CDR3nt: TGCGCCAGCAGCCCAAGTCCGGGACAGGGGGAAATGGAGACCCAGTACTTC; CDR3aa: CASSPSPGQGEMETQYF
d_gene: NA; v_gene: TRBV5-4; j_gene: TRBJ2-3; abundance: once; CDR3nt: TGTGCCAGCAGCTCGTACCTGGTAGGGGCTAGCACAGATACGCAGTATTTT; CDR3aa: CASSSYLVGASTDTQYF
d_gene: TRBD1; v_gene: TRBV5-8; j_gene: TRBJ1-5; abundance: NA; CDR3nt: TGTGCCAGCAGCCCTCGGAGGATTGCGACAGGGCATCAGCCCCAGCATTTT; CDR3aa: CASSPRRIATGHQPQHF
d_gene: NA; v_gene: TRBV10-1; j_gene: TRBJ1-2; abundance: NA; CDR3nt: TGCGCCAGCAGTGAGTCGAGTGGTTATGGCTACACCTTC; CDR3aa: CASSESSGYGYTF
d_gene: NA; v_gene: TRBV5-1; j_gene: TRBJ2-5; abundance: NA; CDR3nt: TGCGCCAGCAGCTCGGATACGGGTCTTCCGGAGACCCAGTACTTC; CDR3aa: CASSSDTGLPETQYF
d_gene: NA; v_gene: TRBV28; j_gene: TRBJ1-3; abundance: NA; CDR3nt: TGTGCCAGCACCAAACACTCCTCAGGGGTCGGACATTTT; CDR3aa: CASTKHSSGVGHF
d_gene: TRBD1; v_gene: TRBV27; j_gene: TRBJ2-3; abundance: once; CDR3nt: TGTGCCAGCAGTTTATCATGGACAGGGGGTCAAGATACGCAGTATTTT; CDR3aa: CASSLSWTGGQDTQYF
d_gene: NA; v_gene: TRBV5-4; j_gene: TRBJ1-1; abundance: NA; CDR3nt: TGTGCCAGCAGCCGGGGACAGAACACTGAAGCTTTCTTT; CDR3aa: CASSRGQNTEAFF
d_gene: TRBD1; v_gene: TRBV7-9; j_gene: TRBJ2-7; abundance: NA; CDR3nt: TGTGCCAGCAGCCCCCGGACAGGACCCATAATCTTC; CDR3aa: CASSPRTGPIIF
d_gene: TRBD1; v_gene: TRBV4-3; j_gene: TRBJ2-5; abundance: NA; CDR3nt: TGCGCCAGCAGCCAAGATGCGCGAGACAGGGGCCAAGAGACCCAGTACTTC; CDR3aa: CASSQDARDRGQETQYF
d_gene: NA; v_gene: TRBV10-1; j_gene: TRBJ2-1; abundance: NA; CDR3nt: TGCGCCAGCAGCGAAAGACTAGCCTACAATGAGCAGTTCTTC; CDR3aa: CASSERLAYNEQFF
d_gene: TRBD2; v_gene: TRBV24-1; j_gene: TRBJ2-1; abundance: NA; CDR3nt: TGTGCCACCAGTGACTCCTGGGGGCGGGAGGTTCGCGATGAGCAGTTCTTC; CDR3aa: CATSDSWGREVRDEQFF
d_gene: TRBD1; v_gene: TRBV28; j_gene: TRBJ1-2; abundance: NA; CDR3nt: TGTGCCAGCGTGGGAACCTCCGGGACAGGGACCCTCTATGGCTACACCTTC; CDR3aa: CASVGTSGTGTLYGYTF
d_gene: TRBD1; v_gene: TRBV30; j_gene: TRBJ1-1; abundance: NA; CDR3nt: TGTGCCTGGAGTAACCCCGGGACAGGGTCCACTGAAGCTTTCTTT; CDR3aa: CAWSNPGTGSTEAFF
d_gene: TRBD2; v_gene: TRBV2; j_gene: TRBJ2-7; abundance: once; CDR3nt: TGTGCCAGCAGTGAAGGCTTGGCGGGGGTCTACGAGCAGTACTTC; CDR3aa: CASSEGLAGVYEQYF
d_gene: NA; v_gene: TRBV11-2; j_gene: TRBJ1-5; abundance: NA; CDR3nt: TGTGCCAGCAGCCGTGGACAGTATAGCAATCAGCCCCAGCATTTT; CDR3aa: CASSRGQYSNQPQHF